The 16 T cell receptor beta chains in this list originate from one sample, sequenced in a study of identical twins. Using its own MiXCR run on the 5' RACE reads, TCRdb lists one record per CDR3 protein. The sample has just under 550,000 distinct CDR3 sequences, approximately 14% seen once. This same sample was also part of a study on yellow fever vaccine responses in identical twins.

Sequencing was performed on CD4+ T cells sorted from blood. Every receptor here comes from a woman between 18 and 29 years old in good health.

DNA for the CDR3: TGTGCCATCAGTGAGTCCGATGGACGCCTAAGCCCCACACAAGAGACCCAGTACTTC. Translating it yields CAISESDGRLSPTQETQYF. The V call is TRBV10-3, the J call TRBJ2-5; D not certain. Germline V gene lookup returns CDR1 ENHRY and CDR2 SYGVKD. The CDR3 sequence is 19 residues long. V shed 0 bases and J shed 2 bases, with 22 bases lying between them.

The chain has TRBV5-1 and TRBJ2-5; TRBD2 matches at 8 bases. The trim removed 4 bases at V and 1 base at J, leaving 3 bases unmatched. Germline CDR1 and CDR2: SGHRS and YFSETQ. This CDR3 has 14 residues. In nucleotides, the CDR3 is TGCGCCAGCAGCCTCGGGACTAGCCAAGAGACCCAGTACTTC. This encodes CASSLGTSQETQYF.

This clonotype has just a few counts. The CDR3 region has the DNA TGTGCCACCAGTGATTACCTAGCGGGAGCCGGACTTAATGAGCAGTTCTTC. This gives the protein CATSDYLAGAGLNEQFF. The chain carries TRBV24-1 and TRBJ2-1, with TRBD2 matching over 10 bases. The CDR3 loop spans 17 amino acids. In germline, CDR1 is KGHDR, CDR2 SFDVKD. V was clipped by 2 bases and J by 7 bases; unmatched bases: 10.

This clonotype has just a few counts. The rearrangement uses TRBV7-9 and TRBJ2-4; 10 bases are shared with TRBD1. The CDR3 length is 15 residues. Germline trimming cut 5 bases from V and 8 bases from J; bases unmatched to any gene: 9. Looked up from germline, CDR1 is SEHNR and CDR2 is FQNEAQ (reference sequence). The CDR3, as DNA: TGTGCCAGCAGCCGATCCGGGACAGGGGAGGACATTCAGTACTTC. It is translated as CASSRSGTGEDIQYF.

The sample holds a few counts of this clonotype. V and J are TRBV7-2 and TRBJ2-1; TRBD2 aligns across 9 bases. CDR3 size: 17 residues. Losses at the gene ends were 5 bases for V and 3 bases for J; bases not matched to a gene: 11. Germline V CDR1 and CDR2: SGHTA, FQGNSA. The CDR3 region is CASSLSWSTSGYNEQFF. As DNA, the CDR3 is TGTGCCAGCAGCCTATCTTGGTCGACTAGCGGCTACAATGAGCAGTTCTTC.

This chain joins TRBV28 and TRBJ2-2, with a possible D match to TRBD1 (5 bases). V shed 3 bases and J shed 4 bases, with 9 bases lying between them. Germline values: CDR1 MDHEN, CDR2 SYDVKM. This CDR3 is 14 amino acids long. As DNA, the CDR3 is TGTGCCAGCAGTTTTCAGGGTCGCACCGGGGAGCTGTTTTTT. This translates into CASSFQGRTGELFF.

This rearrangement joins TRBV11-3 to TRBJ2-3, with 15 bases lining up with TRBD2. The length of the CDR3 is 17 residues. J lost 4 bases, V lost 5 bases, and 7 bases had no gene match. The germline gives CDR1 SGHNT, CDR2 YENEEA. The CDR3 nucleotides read TGTGCCAGCAGCACCCTGGGACTAGCGGGAGGTGCAGATACGCAGTATTTT. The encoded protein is CASSTLGLAGGADTQYF.

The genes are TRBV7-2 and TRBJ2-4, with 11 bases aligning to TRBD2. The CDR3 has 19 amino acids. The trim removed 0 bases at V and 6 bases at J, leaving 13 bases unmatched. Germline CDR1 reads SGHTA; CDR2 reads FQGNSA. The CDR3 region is CASSLAASASGRNANIQYF. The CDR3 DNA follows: TGTGCCAGCAGCTTAGCGGCCTCCGCTAGCGGGAGGAACGCAAACATTCAGTACTTC.

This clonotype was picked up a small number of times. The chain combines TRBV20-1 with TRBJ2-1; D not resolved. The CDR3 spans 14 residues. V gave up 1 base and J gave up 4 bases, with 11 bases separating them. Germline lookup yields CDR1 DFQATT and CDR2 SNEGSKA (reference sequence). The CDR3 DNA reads TGCAGTGCTAGAGTTTTATCCGGGTACAATGAGCAGTTCTTC. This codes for CSARVLSGYNEQFF.

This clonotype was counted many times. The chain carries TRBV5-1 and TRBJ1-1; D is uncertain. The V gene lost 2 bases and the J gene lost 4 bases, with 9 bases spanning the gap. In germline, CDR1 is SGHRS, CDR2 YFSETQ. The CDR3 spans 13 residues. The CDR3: CASSFRPTTEAFF. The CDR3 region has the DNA TGCGCCAGCAGCTTTAGGCCGACCACTGAAGCTTTCTTT. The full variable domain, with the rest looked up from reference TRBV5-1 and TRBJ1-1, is KAGVTQTPRYLIKTRGQQVTLSCSPISGHRSVSWYQQTPGQGLQFLFEYFSETQRNKGNFPGRFSGRQFSNSRSEMNVSTLELGDSALYLCASSFRPTTEAFFGQGTRLTVV.

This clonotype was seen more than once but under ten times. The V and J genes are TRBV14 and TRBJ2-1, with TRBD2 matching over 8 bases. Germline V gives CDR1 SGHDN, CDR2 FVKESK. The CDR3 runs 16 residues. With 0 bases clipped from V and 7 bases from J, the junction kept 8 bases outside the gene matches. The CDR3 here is CASSQEGLAGYNEQFF. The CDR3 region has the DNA TGTGCCAGCAGCCAAGAAGGTCTAGCGGGTTATAATGAGCAGTTCTTC.

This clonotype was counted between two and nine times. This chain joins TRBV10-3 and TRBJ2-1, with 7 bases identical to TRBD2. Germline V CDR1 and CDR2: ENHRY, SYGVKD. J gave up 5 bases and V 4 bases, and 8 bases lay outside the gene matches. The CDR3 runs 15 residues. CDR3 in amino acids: CAISASGGGNNEQFF. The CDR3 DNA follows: TGTGCCATCAGTGCCTCTGGGGGGGGTAACAATGAGCAGTTCTTC.

The CDR3: CASSFGQSLTGTGELFF. CDR3 sequence (DNA): TGCGCCAGCAGCTTCGGACAGAGCCTTACGGGGACCGGGGAGCTGTTTTTT. This chain connects TRBV5-1 to TRBJ2-2; the D gene is possibly TRBD1 (6 bases). Per germline, CDR1 SGHRS and CDR2 YFSETQ. V lost 2 bases and J lost 5, with 19 bases in between. The CDR3 loop spans 17 amino acids. The whole variable domain, remainder taken from reference TRBV5-1 and TRBJ2-2, is KAGVTQTPRYLIKTRGQQVTLSCSPISGHRSVSWYQQTPGQGLQFLFEYFSETQRNKGNFPGRFSGRQFSNSRSEMNVSTLELGDSALYLCASSFGQSLTGTGELFFGEGSRLTVL.

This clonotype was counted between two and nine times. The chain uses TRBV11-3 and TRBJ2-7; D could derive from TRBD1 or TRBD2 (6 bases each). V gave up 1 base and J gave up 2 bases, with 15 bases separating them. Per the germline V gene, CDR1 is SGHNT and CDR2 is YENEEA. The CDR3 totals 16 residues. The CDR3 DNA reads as TGTGCCAGCAGCTTAGCCCTCGCGGGACAACCCTACGAGCAGTACTTC. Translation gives CASSLALAGQPYEQYF.

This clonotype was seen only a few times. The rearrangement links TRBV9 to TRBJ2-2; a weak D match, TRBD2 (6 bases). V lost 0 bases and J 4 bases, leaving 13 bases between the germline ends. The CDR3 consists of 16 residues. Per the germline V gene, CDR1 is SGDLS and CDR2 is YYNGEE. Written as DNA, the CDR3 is TGTGCCAGCAGCGTAGGGGCGGGGTGGGGCACCGGGGAGCTGTTTTTT. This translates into CASSVGAGWGTGELFF. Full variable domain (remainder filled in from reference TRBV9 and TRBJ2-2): DSGVTQTPKHLITATGQRVTLRCSPRSGDLSVYWYQQSLDQGLQFLIQYYNGEERAKGNILERFSAQQFPDLHSELNLSSLELGDSALYFCASSVGAGWGTGELFFGEGSRLTVL.

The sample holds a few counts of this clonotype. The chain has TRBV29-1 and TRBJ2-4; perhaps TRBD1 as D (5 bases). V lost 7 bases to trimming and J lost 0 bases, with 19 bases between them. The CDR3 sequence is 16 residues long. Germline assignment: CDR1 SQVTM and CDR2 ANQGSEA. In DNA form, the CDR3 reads TGCAGCGCCGCGCCCGACAGACCTGTAGCCAAAAACATTCAGTACTTC. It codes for CSAAPDRPVAKNIQYF.